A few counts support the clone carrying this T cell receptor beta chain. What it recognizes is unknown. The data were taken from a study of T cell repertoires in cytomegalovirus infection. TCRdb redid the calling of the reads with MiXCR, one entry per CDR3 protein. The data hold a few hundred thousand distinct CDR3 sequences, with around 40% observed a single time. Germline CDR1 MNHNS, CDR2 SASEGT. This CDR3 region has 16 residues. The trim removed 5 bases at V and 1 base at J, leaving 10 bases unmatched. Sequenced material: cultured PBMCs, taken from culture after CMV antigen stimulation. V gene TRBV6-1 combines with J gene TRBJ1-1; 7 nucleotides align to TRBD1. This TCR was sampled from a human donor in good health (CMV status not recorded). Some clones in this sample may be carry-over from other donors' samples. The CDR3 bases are TGTGCCAGCAGTCCAAGACAGGGATGGGGGAACACTGAAGCTTTCTTT. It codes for CASSPRQGWGNTEAFF.